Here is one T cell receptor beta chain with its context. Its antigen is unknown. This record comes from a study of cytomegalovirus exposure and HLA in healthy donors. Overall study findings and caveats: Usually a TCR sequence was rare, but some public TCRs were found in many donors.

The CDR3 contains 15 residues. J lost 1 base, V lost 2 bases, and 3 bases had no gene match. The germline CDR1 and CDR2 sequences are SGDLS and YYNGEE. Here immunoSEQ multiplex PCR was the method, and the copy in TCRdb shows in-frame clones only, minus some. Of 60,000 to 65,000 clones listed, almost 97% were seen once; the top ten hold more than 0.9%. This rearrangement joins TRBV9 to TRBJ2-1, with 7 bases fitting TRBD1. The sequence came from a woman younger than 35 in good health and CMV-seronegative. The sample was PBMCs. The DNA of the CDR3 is TGTGCCAGCAGCGTCGGCAGGGGGTCCTACAATGAGCAGTTCTTC. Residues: CASSVGRGSYNEQFF.